The 13 T cell receptor beta chains presented below share a single source sample, sequenced in a study of T cell repertoires in cytomegalovirus infection. No antigens are known for them. MiXCR, run by TCRdb on the reads, gives a single entry per CDR3 protein. The sample includes about 770,000 distinct CDR3 sequences, just under 30% of them seen just once. The sequences come from cultured CD8+ T cells from PBMCs, collected from culture after CMV antigen stimulation. The receptor set was obtained from a human donor in good health (CMV status not recorded). Some clones in this sample may be carry-over from other donors' samples.

This clonotype appeared many times. The chain links TRBV12-3 or TRBV12-4 to TRBJ1-2, with 7 bases fitting TRBD1. V trimming: 5 bases; J trimming: 2 bases; junction bases outside the gene matches: 5. The CDR3 consists of 14 residues. In DNA, the CDR3 is TGTGCCAGCAGTGCCGGACAGGACAACTATGGCTACACCTTC. As protein: CASSAGQDNYGYTF.

The sample holds a few counts of this clonotype. The chain combines TRBV2 with TRBJ2-3; D ambiguous. Germline V gene data show CDR1 as SNHLY and CDR2 as FYNNEI. V was pared by 4 bases and J by 1 base, with 9 bases between. The CDR3 is 14 amino acids. CDR3 region: CASSALWGTDTQYF. The CDR3 DNA sequence: TGTGCCAGCAGTGCACTATGGGGCACAGATACGCAGTATTTT.

DNA for the CDR3: TGTGCCAGCAGCTCCCCTGACCCTTGGCTAGGGCAGTTCTTC. It codes for CASSSPDPWLGQFF. This sequence joins TRBV5-6 and TRBJ2-1; D remains unclear. Trimming stripped 3 bases from V and 12 bases from J, with 19 bases between. The germline CDR1 and CDR2 sequences are SGHDT and YYEEEE. The CDR3 runs 14 residues. The full variable domain, completed using reference TRBV5-6 and TRBJ2-1, is DAGVTQSPTHLIKTRGQQVTLRCSPKSGHDTVSWYQQALGQGPQFIFQYYEEEERQRGNFPDRFSGHQFPNYSSELNVNALLLGDSALYLCASSSPDPWLGQFFGPGTRLTVL.

A few counts support this clonotype. The chain's CDR3 is CASSIVGLAGGAYNEQFF. In DNA, the CDR3 is TGTGCCAGTAGTATAGTAGGGCTAGCGGGGGGGGCTTACAATGAGCAGTTCTTC. V usage is TRBV19 and J usage is TRBJ2-1; 12 bases map to TRBD2. Looked up from germline, CDR1 is LNHDA and CDR2 is SQIVND (reference sequence). The CDR3 has 18 residues. Losses at the gene ends were 1 base for V and 4 bases for J; bases not matched to a gene: 8.

V and J are TRBV7-9 and TRBJ2-7, with 7 bases aligning to TRBD1. With 6 bases clipped from V and 1 base from J, the junction kept 6 bases outside the gene matches. The germline gives CDR1 SEHNR, CDR2 FQNEAQ (reference sequence). This CDR3 comprises 14 residues. The CDR3 protein is CASRYRDSSYEQYF. The CDR3 DNA follows: TGTGCCAGCAGGTACCGGGACAGTTCCTACGAGCAGTACTTC.

The chain couples TRBV6-1 to TRBJ2-5; TRBD1 matches 8 bases. Germline loops: CDR1 MNHNS, CDR2 SASEGT. This CDR3 spans 15 amino acids. The trim removed 5 bases at V and 1 base at J, leaving 6 bases unmatched. The CDR3 region is CASSKQGVRQETQYF. As DNA, the CDR3 is TGTGCCAGCAGTAAACAGGGGGTACGCCAAGAGACCCAGTACTTC.

V and J are TRBV12-3 or TRBV12-4 and TRBJ2-2; D unclear. Trimming pared 3 bases from V and 3 bases from J, leaving 11 bases between. The CDR3 covers 15 residues. The CDR3 bases are TGTGCCAGCAGTTTCCTCCTGTCGTACACCGGGGAGCTGTTTTTT. Encoded protein: CASSFLLSYTGELFF.

The sample holds a few counts of this clonotype. J is TRBJ2-1 and V is TRBV4-1; D remains ambiguous. The germline V and J ends were trimmed by 0 bases and 11 bases, with 8 bases remaining between them. The CDR3 loop spans 12 amino acids. Germline V lookup: CDR1 MGHRA, CDR2 YSYEKL. CDR3 DNA: TGCGCCAGCAGCCAAGAAACAGTACAGCAGTTCTTC. The encoded protein is CASSQETVQQFF.

This sequence joins TRBV28 and TRBJ2-3; D may be TRBD1 (6 bases). Germline V gene sequence: CDR1 MDHEN, CDR2 SYDVKM. V was cut by 6 bases and J by 2 bases, with 15 bases left in between. The CDR3 length is 15 residues. The CDR3 is CASSLVGAVTDTQYF. The CDR3 DNA is TGTGCCAGCAGCCTAGTGGGGGCCGTCACAGATACGCAGTATTTT.

The V call is TRBV23-1, the J call TRBJ1-2, with D tentatively TRBD1 (5 bases). TRBV23-1 is reported as an ORF; its role is uncertain. The V end lost 0 bases, the J end lost 5 bases, and 16 bases lay between the germline ends. This CDR3 spans 16 amino acids. CDR3 sequence: CASSQSGAGSKYGYTF. CDR3 nucleotides: TGCGCCAGCAGTCAATCGGGCGCAGGGAGCAAATATGGCTACACCTTC.

The J gene is TRBJ1-2, the V gene TRBV27; no firm D call. Germline CDR1 is MNHEY and CDR2 is SMNVEV (reference sequence). This CDR3 has 12 amino acids. Trimming pared 6 bases from V and 1 base from J, leaving 6 bases between. The CDR3 loop reads CASRGNNYGYTF. CDR3 sequence (DNA): TGTGCCAGCAGGGGGAATAACTATGGCTACACCTTC.

The gene calls are TRBV5-8 and TRBJ1-2, with 10 bases matching TRBD1. This CDR3 has 16 amino acids. Unmatched junction bases numbered 8, after V lost 3 bases and J lost 3 bases. The V gene's germline CDR1 is SGHTS and CDR2 YDEGEE. Here the CDR3 DNA reads TGTGCCAGCAGCTCCCGGACAGGGGGTCGCGACTATGGCTACACCTTC. It specifies CASSSRTGGRDYGYTF. The variable domain in full, completed from reference TRBV5-8 and TRBJ1-2, reads EAGVTQSPTHLIKTRGQQATLRCSPISGHTSVYWYQQALGLGLQFLLWYDEGEERNRGNFPPRFSGRQFPNYSSELNVNALELEDSALYLCASSSRTGGRDYGYTFGSGTRLTVV.

The gene calls are TRBV5-1 and TRBJ2-5; D may be TRBD2 (5 bases). This CDR3 is built from 16 residues. The germline gives CDR1 SGHRS, CDR2 YFSETQ. Trimming took 0 bases from V and 4 from J, leaving 16 bases between them. The CDR3: CASSLAKSDGLETQYF. The CDR3 bases are TGCGCCAGCAGCTTGGCCAAATCGGACGGACTAGAGACCCAGTACTTC.